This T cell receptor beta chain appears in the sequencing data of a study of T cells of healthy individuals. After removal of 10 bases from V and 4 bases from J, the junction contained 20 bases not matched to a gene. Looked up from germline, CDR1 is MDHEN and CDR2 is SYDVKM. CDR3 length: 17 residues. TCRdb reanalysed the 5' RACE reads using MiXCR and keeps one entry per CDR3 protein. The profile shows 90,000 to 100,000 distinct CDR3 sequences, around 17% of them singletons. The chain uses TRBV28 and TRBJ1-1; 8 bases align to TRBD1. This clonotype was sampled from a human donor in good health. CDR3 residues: CATKDRGGHHYRTEAFF. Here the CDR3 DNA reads TGTGCCACAAAAGACAGGGGAGGGCATCACTATCGCACTGAAGCTTTCTTT.